The rows below give T cell receptor beta chains drawn from one sample of a study of blood T cell repertoires in COVID-19. Profiled with immunoSEQ multiplex PCR; TCRdb holds only in-frame clones, not every one. This repertoire shows roughly 320,000 clones, 85% to 90% found once; its top ten account for 6.3%. Specimen: peripheral blood. The receptors stem from a woman aged 50 to 60 with COVID-19, enrolled during active disease. Both conserved end residues are part of each CDR3. Fields, in order: V gene, clone size, CDR3 length, J gene, D gene, CDR3 protein, CDR3 DNA. The D gene is left open where the match is weak. A clone size is listed for some rows: how often the clone was seen (once, few, many), or a class if it is expanded.

TRBV7-9,few,15,TRBJ1-5,NA,CASSLEIGDNQPQHF,TGTGCCAGCAGCTTAGAAATCGGGGACAATCAGCCCCAGCATTTT
TRBV6-5,NA,13,TRBJ2-5,NA,CASKPGTAGTQYF,TGTGCCAGCAAACCCGGGACTGCGGGGACCCAGTACTTC
TRBV30,NA,14,TRBJ2-7,TRBD1,CAWRVPGQGHEQYF,TGTGCCTGGAGGGTTCCGGGACAGGGCCACGAGCAGTACTTC
TRBV27,NA,15,TRBJ1-5,NA,CASRRGSGNNQPQHF,TGTGCCAGCAGAAGGGGGAGTGGAAACAATCAGCCCCAGCATTTT
TRBV5-6,NA,17,TRBJ1-2,NA,CASSYILSGQLNYGYTF,TGTGCCAGCAGCTATATCCTTTCGGGACAACTTAACTATGGCTACACCTTC
TRBV9,NA,16,TRBJ2-2,NA,CASSVTGTPNTGELFF,TGTGCCAGCAGCGTTACCGGGACACCCAACACCGGGGAGCTGTTTTTT
TRBV2,NA,12,TRBJ2-7,NA,CASNRRDYEQYF,TGTGCCAGCAATCGGCGGGATTACGAGCAGTACTTC
TRBV5-1,NA,15,TRBJ2-1,TRBD1,CASSLGQGKDNEQFF,TGCGCCAGCAGCTTGGGACAGGGAAAAGACAATGAGCAGTTCTTC
TRBV29-1,NA,12,TRBJ2-7,NA,CSVARGSYEQYF,TGCAGCGTTGCTAGGGGGTCCTACGAGCAGTACTTC
TRBV19,few,13,TRBJ1-2,NA,CASSDRFLYGYTF,TGTGCCAGTAGTGACAGGTTTCTTTATGGCTACACCTTC
TRBV7-2,NA,15,TRBJ2-7,TRBD1,CASSLAGTGIYEQYF,TGTGCCAGCAGCTTAGCCGGGACAGGCATCTACGAGCAGTACTTC
TRBV24-1,NA,20,TRBJ2-3,TRBD2,CATSTPTSGRIFSSTDTQYF,TGTGCCACCAGTACCCCGACTAGCGGGAGGATATTCTCTAGCACAGATACGCAGTATTTT
TRBV9,few,16,TRBJ1-2,NA,CASSVAEREGFDGYTF,TGTGCCAGCAGCGTAGCTGAGAGGGAGGGATTTGATGGCTACACCTTC
TRBV9,NA,17,TRBJ2-5,NA,CASSVSGLGVGQETQYF,TGTGCCAGCAGCGTAAGCGGTTTGGGCGTCGGACAAGAGACCCAGTACTTC
TRBV5-1,NA,17,TRBJ2-3,NA,CASSSLGRGSSTDTQYF,TGCGCCAGCAGCTCCCTCGGCCGCGGGTCTAGCACAGATACGCAGTATTTT
TRBV7-9,NA,15,TRBJ1-4,NA,CASSYQQAGGEKLFF,TGTGCCAGCAGTTACCAACAGGCGGGAGGTGAAAAACTGTTTTTT
TRBV27,NA,15,TRBJ2-7,NA,CASSFMPDTSYEQYF,TGTGCCAGCAGTTTTATGCCGGACACTTCCTACGAGCAGTACTTC
TRBV27,once,13,TRBJ1-1,NA,CASSSRRTPEAFF,TGTGCCAGCAGTTCCCGGAGGACCCCCGAAGCTTTCTTT
TRBV3-1/TRBV3-2,NA,15,TRBJ2-5,TRBD2,CASSSVSGGKETQYF,TGTGCCAGCAGCTCCGTATCGGGAGGGAAAGAGACCCAGTACTTC
TRBV9,NA,16,TRBJ2-5,TRBD2,CASSVGLAGAQETQYF,TGTGCCAGCAGCGTAGGTCTAGCGGGAGCGCAAGAGACCCAGTACTTC
TRBV19,once,16,TRBJ1-2,TRBD1,CASRARRDRENYGYTF,TGTGCCAGTAGGGCCCGTAGGGACAGGGAAAACTATGGCTACACCTTC
TRBV11-2,NA,16,TRBJ2-7,TRBD2,CASSLGTSGGHYEQYF,TGTGCCAGCAGCCTGGGGACTAGCGGGGGGCACTACGAGCAGTACTTC
TRBV27,NA,18,TRBJ1-6,TRBD1,CASSLFGGTGAYNSPLHF,TGTGCCAGCAGTTTATTCGGGGGGACAGGGGCTTATAATTCACCCCTCCACTTT
TRBV5-1,few,14,TRBJ1-4,NA,CASSYQGSNEKLFF,TGCGCCAGCAGCTATCAGGGGTCTAATGAAAAACTGTTTTTT
TRBV6-5,NA,12,TRBJ1-3,NA,CAILNSGNTIYF,TGTGCCATATTAAACTCTGGAAACACCATATATTTT
TRBV10-2,NA,16,TRBJ2-1,NA,CASSEVGTFTYNEQFF,TGCGCCAGCAGCGAAGTAGGGACATTTACCTACAATGAGCAGTTCTTC
TRBV3-1/TRBV3-2,NA,14,TRBJ2-7,NA,CASSPLGREVEQYF,TGTGCCAGCAGCCCCTTAGGGCGGGAAGTTGAGCAGTACTTC
TRBV6-5,NA,16,TRBJ2-4,TRBD1,CASSYLGQAAKNIQYF,TGTGCCAGCAGTTACTTAGGACAGGCAGCCAAAAACATTCAGTACTTC
TRBV6-5,few,12,TRBJ1-1,NA,CASRGLGTEAFF,TGTGCCAGCAGGGGGCTCGGGACTGAAGCTTTCTTT
TRBV28,NA,14,TRBJ2-3,NA,CASSSLAELDTQYF,TGTGCCAGCAGCTCCTTAGCGGAACTAGATACGCAGTATTTT
TRBV18,NA,15,TRBJ2-1,TRBD2,CASSQFASGSHEQFF,TGTGCCAGCTCACAATTCGCTAGCGGGAGTCATGAGCAGTTCTTC
TRBV4-1,NA,18,TRBJ2-2,NA,CASSQTPIQGYNTGELFF,TGCGCCAGCAGCCAAACCCCGATCCAGGGATATAACACCGGGGAGCTGTTTTTT
TRBV19,NA,14,TRBJ1-1,NA,CASSTLDSRDEAFF,TGTGCCAGTAGTACGCTGGACAGCCGAGATGAAGCTTTCTTT
TRBV11-3,NA,15,TRBJ1-2,TRBD1,CASSPRTGSNYGYTF,TGTGCCAGCAGCCCACGGACAGGGTCTAACTATGGCTACACCTTC
TRBV7-2,NA,15,TRBJ1-2,TRBD1,CASSRPPGTVSGYTF,TGTGCCAGCAGCAGACCCCCCGGGACAGTGAGTGGCTACACCTTC
TRBV11-3,NA,17,TRBJ2-7,NA,CASSLTVLGRGRNEQYF,TGTGCCAGCAGCTTAACCGTCTTGGGCAGGGGGAGGAACGAGCAGTACTTC
TRBV5-5,few,18,TRBJ2-3,TRBD2,CASSRTSGRVSGTDTQYF,TGTGCCAGCAGCCGTACTAGCGGGAGGGTGTCTGGCACAGATACGCAGTATTTT
TRBV24-1,NA,15,TRBJ1-2,NA,CATSDRNSLNYGYTF,TGTGCCACCAGTGACCGAAATTCACTCAACTATGGCTACACCTTC
TRBV5-1,NA,16,TRBJ1-1,TRBD1,CASSLEPGGTGSEAFF,TGCGCCAGCAGCTTGGAGCCAGGGGGTACCGGATCTGAAGCTTTCTTT
TRBV12-5,NA,15,TRBJ2-3,TRBD1,CASGPGTGRTDTQYF,TGTGCTAGTGGTCCGGGGACAGGACGCACAGATACGCAGTATTTT
TRBV11-3,NA,14,TRBJ2-7,TRBD1,CASSSDRDRHEQYF,TGTGCCAGCAGCAGTGACAGGGACAGACACGAGCAGTACTTC
TRBV15,NA,13,TRBJ2-7,TRBD1,CATSVRQGFEQYF,TGTGCCACCAGCGTTCGACAGGGTTTTGAGCAGTACTTC
TRBV19,NA,15,TRBJ2-2,TRBD2,CASRPVAGATGELFF,TGTGCCAGTAGACCAGTAGCGGGGGCGACCGGGGAGCTGTTTTTT
TRBV18,NA,16,TRBJ1-3,NA,CASSPATGVSGNTIYF,TGTGCCAGCTCACCAGCTACAGGCGTCTCTGGAAACACCATATATTTT
TRBV11-2,once,14,TRBJ2-3,TRBD2,CASSFRGGTDTQYF,TGTGCCAGCAGCTTTCGGGGGGGCACAGATACGCAGTATTTT
TRBV5-1,few,14,TRBJ1-2,NA,CASSHRALNYGYTF,TGCGCCAGCAGTCACAGGGCCCTCAACTATGGCTACACCTTC
TRBV19,NA,14,TRBJ1-5,TRBD1,CASSSDRAGGPQHF,TGTGCCAGTAGTAGCGACAGGGCCGGGGGGCCCCAGCATTTT
TRBV7-9,NA,14,TRBJ2-5,NA,CASNRGARQETQYF,TGTGCCAGCAACCGGGGGGCTCGCCAAGAGACCCAGTACTTC
TRBV10-3,NA,14,TRBJ2-3,NA,CATDRGNTEDTQYF,TGTGCCACCGACCGGGGGAATACCGAGGATACGCAGTATTTT
TRBV24-1,NA,13,TRBJ1-2,NA,CATSTGLGYGYTF,TGTGCCACCTCCACAGGCTTGGGCTATGGCTACACCTTC
TRBV4-1,once,16,TRBJ1-4,TRBD1,CASSRLLQGAGEKLFF,TGCGCCAGCAGCCGCCTATTACAGGGGGCTGGCGAAAAACTGTTTTTT